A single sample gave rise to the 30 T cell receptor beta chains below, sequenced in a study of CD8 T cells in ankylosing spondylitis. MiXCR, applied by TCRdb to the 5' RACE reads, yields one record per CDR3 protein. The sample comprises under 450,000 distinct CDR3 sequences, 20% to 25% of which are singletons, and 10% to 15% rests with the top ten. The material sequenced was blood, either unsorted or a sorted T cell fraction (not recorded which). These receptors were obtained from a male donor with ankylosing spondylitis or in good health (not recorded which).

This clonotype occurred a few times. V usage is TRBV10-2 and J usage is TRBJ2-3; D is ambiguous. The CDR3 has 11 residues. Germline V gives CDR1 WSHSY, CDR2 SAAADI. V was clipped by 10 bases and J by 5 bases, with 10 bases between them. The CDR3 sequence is CATWVGDTQYF. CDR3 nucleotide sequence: TGCGCCACCTGGGTGGGAGATACGCAGTATTTT.

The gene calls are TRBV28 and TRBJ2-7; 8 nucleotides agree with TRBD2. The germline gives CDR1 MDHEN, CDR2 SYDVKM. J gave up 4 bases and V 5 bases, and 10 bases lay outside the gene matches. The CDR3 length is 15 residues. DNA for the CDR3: TGTGCCAGCAGTCCTCTCGGGGGGGCAGGTTACGAGCAGTACTTC. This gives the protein CASSPLGGAGYEQYF.

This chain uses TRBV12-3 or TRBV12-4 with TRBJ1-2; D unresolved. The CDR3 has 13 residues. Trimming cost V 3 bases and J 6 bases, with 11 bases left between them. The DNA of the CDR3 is TGTGCCAGCAGTTTTTTGGCAAGCGATGGCTACACCTTC. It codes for CASSFLASDGYTF.

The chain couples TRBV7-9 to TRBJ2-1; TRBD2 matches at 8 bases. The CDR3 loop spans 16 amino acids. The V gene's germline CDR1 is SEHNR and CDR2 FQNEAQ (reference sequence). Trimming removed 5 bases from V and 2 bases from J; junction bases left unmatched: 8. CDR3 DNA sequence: TGTGCCAGCAGCCCGCTAATTAGCGGGACCTACAATGAGCAGTTCTTC. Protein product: CASSPLISGTYNEQFF. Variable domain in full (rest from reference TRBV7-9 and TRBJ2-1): DTGVSQNPRHKITKRGQNVTFRCDPISEHNRLYWYRQTLGQGPEFLTYFQNEAQLEKSRLLSDRFSAERPKGSFSTLEIQRTEQGDSAMYLCASSPLISGTYNEQFFGPGTRLTVL.

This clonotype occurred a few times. CDR3 coding DNA: TGTGCCAGCTCACCGGGGCGGGGGCCTATCTGGGATGAGCAGTTCTTC. This gives the protein CASSPGRGPIWDEQFF. V usage is TRBV18 and J usage is TRBJ2-1; tentative D call: TRBD2 (7 bases). Trimming left V 3 bases short and J 8 bases short, with 20 bases between. The germline CDR1 and CDR2 sequences are KGHSH and LQKENI. The CDR3 loop spans 16 amino acids.

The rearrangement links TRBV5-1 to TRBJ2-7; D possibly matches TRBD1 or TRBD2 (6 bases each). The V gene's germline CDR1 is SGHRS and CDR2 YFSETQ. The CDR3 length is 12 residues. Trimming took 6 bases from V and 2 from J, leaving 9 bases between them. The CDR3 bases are TGCGCCAGCAAGGGGGGCCCCTACGAGCAGTACTTC. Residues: CASKGGPYEQYF.

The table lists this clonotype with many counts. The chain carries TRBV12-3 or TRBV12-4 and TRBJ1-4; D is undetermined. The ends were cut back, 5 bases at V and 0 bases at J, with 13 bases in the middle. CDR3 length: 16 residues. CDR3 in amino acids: CASSQPGEATNEKLFF. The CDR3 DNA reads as TGTGCCAGCAGTCAACCGGGAGAGGCAACTAATGAAAAACTGTTTTTT.

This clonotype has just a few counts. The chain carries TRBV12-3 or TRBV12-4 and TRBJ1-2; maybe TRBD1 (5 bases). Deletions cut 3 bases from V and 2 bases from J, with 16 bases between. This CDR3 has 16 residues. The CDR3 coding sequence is TGTGCCAGCAGTTTTACTATCACAGGCGACAACTATGGCTACACCTTC. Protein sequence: CASSFTITGDNYGYTF.

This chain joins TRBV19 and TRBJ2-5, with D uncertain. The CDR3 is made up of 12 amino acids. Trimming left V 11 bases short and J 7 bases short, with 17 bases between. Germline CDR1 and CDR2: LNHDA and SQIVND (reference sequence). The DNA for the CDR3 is TGTGCCGCTGGGCGCACGCCGGGGACCCAGTACTTC. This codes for CAAGRTPGTQYF.

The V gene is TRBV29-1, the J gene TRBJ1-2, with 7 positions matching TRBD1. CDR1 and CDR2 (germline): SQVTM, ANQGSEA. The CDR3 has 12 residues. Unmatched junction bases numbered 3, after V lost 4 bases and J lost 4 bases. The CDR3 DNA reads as TGCAGCGTTGTGGACAGGCCCTATGGCTACACCTTC. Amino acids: CSVVDRPYGYTF.

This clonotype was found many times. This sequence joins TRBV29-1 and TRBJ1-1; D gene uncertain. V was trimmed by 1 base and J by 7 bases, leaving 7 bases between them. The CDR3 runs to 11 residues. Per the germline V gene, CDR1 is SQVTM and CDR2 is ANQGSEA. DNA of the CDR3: TGCAGCGTTGAAGCGGCGGATGAAGCTTTCTTT. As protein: CSVEAADEAFF. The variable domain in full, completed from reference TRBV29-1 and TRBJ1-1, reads SAVISQKPSRDICQRGTSLTIQCQVDSQVTMMFWYRQQPGQSLTLIATANQGSEATYESGFVIDKFPISRPNLTFSTLTVSNMSPEDSSIYLCSVEAADEAFFGQGTRLTVV.

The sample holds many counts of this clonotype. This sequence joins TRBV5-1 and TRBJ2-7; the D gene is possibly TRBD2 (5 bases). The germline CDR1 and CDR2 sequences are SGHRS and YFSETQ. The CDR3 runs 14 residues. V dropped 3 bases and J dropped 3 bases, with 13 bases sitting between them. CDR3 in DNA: TGCGCCAGCAGCTCCAGAGGGCCCGTCTACGAGCAGTACTTC. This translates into CASSSRGPVYEQYF.

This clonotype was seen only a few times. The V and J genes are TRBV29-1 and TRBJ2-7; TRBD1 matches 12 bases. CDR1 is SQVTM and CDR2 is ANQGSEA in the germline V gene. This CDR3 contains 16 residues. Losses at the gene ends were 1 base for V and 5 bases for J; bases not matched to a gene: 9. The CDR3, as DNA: TGCAGCGTTGAAGGAATGGGGACAGGGGGCCTGAACGAGCAGTACTTC. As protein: CSVEGMGTGGLNEQYF.

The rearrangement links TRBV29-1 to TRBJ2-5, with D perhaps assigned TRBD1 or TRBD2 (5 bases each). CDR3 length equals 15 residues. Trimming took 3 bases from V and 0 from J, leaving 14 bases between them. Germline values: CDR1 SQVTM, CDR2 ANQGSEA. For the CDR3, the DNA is TGCAGCGTTGATCCTACAGAGGGGAACCAAGAGACCCAGTACTTC. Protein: CSVDPTEGNQETQYF.

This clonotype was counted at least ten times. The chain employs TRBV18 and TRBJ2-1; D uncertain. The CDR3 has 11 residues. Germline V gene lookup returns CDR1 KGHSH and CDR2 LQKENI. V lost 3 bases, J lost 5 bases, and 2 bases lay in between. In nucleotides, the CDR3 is TGTGCCAGCTCACCTGACAATGAGCAGTTCTTC. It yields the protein CASSPDNEQFF. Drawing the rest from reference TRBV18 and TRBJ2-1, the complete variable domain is NAGVMQNPRHLVRRRGQEARLRCSPMKGHSHVYWYRQLPEEGLKFMVYLQKENIIDESGMPKERFSAEFPKEGPSILRIQQVVRGDSAAYFCASSPDNEQFFGPGTRLTVL.

The CDR3 region is CASSNRLESAGELFF. The DNA of the CDR3 is TGTGCCAGCAGCAACCGACTAGAGTCCGCCGGGGAGCTGTTTTTT. V and J are TRBV7-2 and TRBJ2-2, with D perhaps TRBD2 (6 bases). Germline V gene lookup returns CDR1 SGHTA and CDR2 FQGNSA. V dropped 5 bases and J dropped 6 bases, with 16 bases sitting between them. The CDR3 length is 15 residues. Using reference TRBV7-2 and TRBJ2-2 for the parts outside the CDR3, the full variable domain is GAGVSQSPSNKVTEKGKDVELRCDPISGHTALYWYRQSLGQGLEFLIYFQGNSAPDKSGLPSDRFSAERTGGSVSTLTIQRTQQEDSAVYLCASSNRLESAGELFFGEGSRLTVL.

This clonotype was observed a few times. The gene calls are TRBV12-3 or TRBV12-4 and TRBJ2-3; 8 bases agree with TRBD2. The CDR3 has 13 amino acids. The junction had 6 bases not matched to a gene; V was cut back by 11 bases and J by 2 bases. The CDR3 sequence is CASTGGDTDTQYF. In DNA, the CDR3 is TGTGCCTCTACGGGAGGGGACACAGATACGCAGTATTTT.

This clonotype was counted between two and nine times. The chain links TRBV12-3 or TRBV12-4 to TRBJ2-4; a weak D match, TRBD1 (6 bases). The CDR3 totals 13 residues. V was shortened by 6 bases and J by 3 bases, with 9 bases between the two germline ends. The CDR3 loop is CASRDSNKNIQYF. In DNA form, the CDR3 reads TGTGCCAGCAGGGACAGTAACAAAAACATTCAGTACTTC.

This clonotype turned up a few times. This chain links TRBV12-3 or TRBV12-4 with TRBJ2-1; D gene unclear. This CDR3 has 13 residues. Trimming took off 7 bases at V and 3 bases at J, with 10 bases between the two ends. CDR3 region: CASTTHVYNEQFF. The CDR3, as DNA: TGTGCCAGCACCACGCACGTCTACAATGAGCAGTTCTTC.

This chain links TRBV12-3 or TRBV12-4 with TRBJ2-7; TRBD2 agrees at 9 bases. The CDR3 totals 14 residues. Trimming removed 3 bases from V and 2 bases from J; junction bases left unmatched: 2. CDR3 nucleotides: TGTGCCAGCAGTTTGGAGCGGGGGGCCTACGAGCAGTACTTC. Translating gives CASSLERGAYEQYF.

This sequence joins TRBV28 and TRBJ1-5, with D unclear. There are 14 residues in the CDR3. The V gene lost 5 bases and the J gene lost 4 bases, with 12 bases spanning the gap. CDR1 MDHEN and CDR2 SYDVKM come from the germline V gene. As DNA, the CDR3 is TGTGCCAGCAGTCCGCCCCCGGTGAATCAGCCCCAGCATTTT. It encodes CASSPPPVNQPQHF.

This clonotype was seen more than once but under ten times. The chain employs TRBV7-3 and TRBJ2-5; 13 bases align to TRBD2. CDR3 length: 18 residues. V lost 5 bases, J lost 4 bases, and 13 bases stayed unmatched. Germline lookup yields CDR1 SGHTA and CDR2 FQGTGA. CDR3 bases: TGTGCCAGCAGCCTCGGACTAGCGGGGGCTCCCGGGGGAGAGACCCAGTACTTC. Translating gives CASSLGLAGAPGGETQYF.

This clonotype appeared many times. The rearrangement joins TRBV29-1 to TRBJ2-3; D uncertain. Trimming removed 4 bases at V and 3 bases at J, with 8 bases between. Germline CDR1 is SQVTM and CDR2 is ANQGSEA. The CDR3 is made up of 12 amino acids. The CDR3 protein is CSVAGVTDTQYF. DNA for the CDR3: TGCAGCGTTGCAGGCGTTACAGATACGCAGTATTTT.

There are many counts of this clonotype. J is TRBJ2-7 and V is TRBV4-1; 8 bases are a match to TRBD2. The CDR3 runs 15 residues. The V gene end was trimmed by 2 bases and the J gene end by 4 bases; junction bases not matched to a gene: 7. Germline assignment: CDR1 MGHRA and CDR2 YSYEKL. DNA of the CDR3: TGCGCCAGCAGCCAACAACCGGGGGGGCGATACGAGCAGTACTTC. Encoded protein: CASSQQPGGRYEQYF.

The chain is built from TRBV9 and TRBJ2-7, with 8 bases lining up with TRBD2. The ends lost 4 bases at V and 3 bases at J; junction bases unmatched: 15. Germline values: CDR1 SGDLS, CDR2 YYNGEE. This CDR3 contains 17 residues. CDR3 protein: CASSTSSRAGDYYEQYF. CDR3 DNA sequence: TGTGCCAGCAGCACCTCAAGCCGAGCGGGGGACTACTACGAGCAGTACTTC.

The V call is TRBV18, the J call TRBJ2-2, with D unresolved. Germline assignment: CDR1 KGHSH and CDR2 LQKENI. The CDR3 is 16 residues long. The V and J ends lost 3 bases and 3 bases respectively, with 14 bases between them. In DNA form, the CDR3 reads TGTGCCAGCTCACCGAACGGACCAGACCACACCGGGGAGCTGTTTTTT. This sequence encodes CASSPNGPDHTGELFF.

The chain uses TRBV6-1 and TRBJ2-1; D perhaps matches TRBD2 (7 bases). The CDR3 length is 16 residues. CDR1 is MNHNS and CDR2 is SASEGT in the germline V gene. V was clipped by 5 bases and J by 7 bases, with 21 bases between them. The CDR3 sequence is CASSQRGRGTSNEQFF. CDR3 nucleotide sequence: TGTGCCAGCAGTCAACGGGGGCGGGGGACATCAAATGAGCAGTTCTTC.

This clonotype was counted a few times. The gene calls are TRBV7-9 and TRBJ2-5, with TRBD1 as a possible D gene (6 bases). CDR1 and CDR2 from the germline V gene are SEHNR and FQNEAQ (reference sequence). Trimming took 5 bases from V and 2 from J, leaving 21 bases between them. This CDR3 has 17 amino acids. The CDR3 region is CASSRRLGGTEQETQYF. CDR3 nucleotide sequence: TGTGCCAGCAGCCGGCGGTTAGGGGGAACCGAACAAGAGACCCAGTACTTC.

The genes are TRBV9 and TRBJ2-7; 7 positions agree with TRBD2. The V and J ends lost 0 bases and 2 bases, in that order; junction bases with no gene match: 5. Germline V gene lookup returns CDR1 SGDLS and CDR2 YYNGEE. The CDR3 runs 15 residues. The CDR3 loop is CASSVGVAGTYEQYF. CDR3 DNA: TGTGCCAGCAGCGTAGGGGTAGCGGGTACCTACGAGCAGTACTTC.

In DNA form, the CDR3 reads TGTGCCAGCAGCTTAGAATTGGGGACCGGGGAGCTGTTTTTT. As protein: CASSLELGTGELFF. The rearrangement links TRBV11-2 to TRBJ2-2; D uncertain. Germline CDR1 is SGHAT and CDR2 is FQNNGV. This CDR3 has 14 amino acids. V shed 0 bases and J shed 5 bases, with 7 bases lying between them. Full variable domain (rest looked up from reference TRBV11-2 and TRBJ2-2): EAGVAQSPRYKIIEKRQSVAFWCNPISGHATLYWYQQILGQGPKLLIQFQNNGVVDDSQLPKDRFSAERLKGVDSTLKIQPAKLEDSAVYLCASSLELGTGELFFGEGSRLTVL.